These 9 T cell receptor beta chains share one sample of origin, sequenced in a study of blood T cell repertoires in COVID-19. The repertoire was sequenced with immunoSEQ multiplex PCR; TCRdb's copy has only in-frame clones and lacks some. Here the sample spans 300,000 to 400,000 clones, over 75% being singletons. The sequenced material came from PBMCs or T cells enriched from blood (not recorded which). These receptors all stem from a man aged 18 to 29 who had recovered from COVID-19.

The J gene is TRBJ2-1, the V gene TRBV2; 10 nucleotides align to TRBD2. This CDR3 comprises 15 residues. The trim removed 5 bases at V and 6 bases at J, leaving 7 bases unmatched. Germline lookup yields CDR1 SNHLY and CDR2 FYNNEI. The DNA of the CDR3 is TGTGCCAGCAGTACCACTGGACTAGCGGTCAATGAGCAGTTCTTC. It encodes CASSTTGLAVNEQFF.

The chain links TRBV7-9 to TRBJ2-1; 9 nucleotides agree with TRBD1. This CDR3 has 14 amino acids. V trimming: 10 bases; J trimming: 8 bases; junction bases outside the gene matches: 12. Per the germline V gene, CDR1 is SEHNR and CDR2 is FQNEAQ (reference sequence). The CDR3 coding sequence is TGTGCCACCCACAGGGACAGGGTTAACGATGAGCAGTTCTTC. This encodes CATHRDRVNDEQFF. Full variable domain (rest looked up from reference TRBV7-9 and TRBJ2-1): DTGVSQNPRHKITKRGQNVTFRCDPISEHNRLYWYRQTLGQGPEFLTYFQNEAQLEKSRLLSDRFSAERPKGSFSTLEIQRTEQGDSAMYLCATHRDRVNDEQFFGPGTRLTVL.

This chain connects TRBV28 to TRBJ1-5; perhaps TRBD1 as D (5 bases). Trimming stripped 3 bases from V and 5 bases from J, with 14 bases between. The CDR3 has 15 amino acids. From germline, CDR1 is MDHEN and CDR2 SYDVKM. CDR3 protein: CASSFGGGVDQPQHF. The CDR3 coding sequence is TGTGCCAGCAGTTTTGGGGGAGGCGTCGATCAGCCCCAGCATTTT.

About this clone: This CDR3 is also generated by other DNA sequences in the sample. The genes are TRBV19 and TRBJ1-1, with D tentatively TRBD1 (5 bases). The V and J ends lost 1 base and 0 bases respectively, with 9 bases between them. CDR1 and CDR2 (germline): LNHDA, SQIVND (reference sequence). The CDR3 is 15 residues long. The CDR3 DNA follows: TGTGCCAGTAGTATAGGCGGGGGGATGAACACTGAAGCTTTCTTT. The encoded protein is CASSIGGGMNTEAFF.

This chain uses TRBV19 with TRBJ2-3; perhaps TRBD2 as D (6 bases). V lost 5 bases and J lost 1, with 7 bases in between. The CDR3 loop spans 13 amino acids. Germline CDR1 LNHDA, CDR2 SQIVND (reference sequence). The CDR3 sequence is CASSRRGTDTQYF. DNA of the CDR3: TGTGCCAGTAGTCGGAGGGGCACAGATACGCAGTATTTT.

In DNA form, the CDR3 reads TGTGCCAGCAGCTTGTTTGGGGGGGGAAACACTGAAGCTTTCTTT. Residues: CASSLFGGGNTEAFF. The V call is TRBV5-8, the J call TRBJ1-1, with a possible D match to TRBD1 (5 bases). The germline CDR1 and CDR2 sequences are SGHTS and YDEGEE. The CDR3 is made up of 15 amino acids. Trimming took off 1 base at V and 2 bases at J, with 12 bases between the two ends.

The chain couples TRBV6-4 to TRBJ2-3; 12 nucleotides match TRBD1. The CDR3 runs 15 residues. Germline CDR1 reads MRHNA; CDR2 reads SNTAGT. Trimming at V came to 5 bases and at J to 4 bases, leaving 4 bases not matched to a gene. CDR3 residues: CASSSGTGGPDTQYF. The CDR3 nucleotides read TGTGCCAGCAGTTCCGGGACAGGGGGCCCAGATACGCAGTATTTT.

The gene calls are TRBV27 and TRBJ1-2; 10 positions agree with TRBD1. V shed 5 bases, J shed 0 bases, and the junction held 6 bases outside the gene matches. The V gene's germline CDR1 is MNHEY and CDR2 SMNVEV (reference sequence). The CDR3 totals 16 residues. CDR3 sequence: CASSLRDRGPNYGYTF. The CDR3 DNA reads TGTGCCAGCAGTCTCCGGGACAGGGGCCCTAACTATGGCTACACCTTC.

The count of this clone is one. Other DNA sequences within the sample encode an identical CDR3. V and J are TRBV24-1 and TRBJ1-2, with D tentatively TRBD1 (6 bases). This CDR3 comprises 13 residues. The V end was cut by 5 bases, the J end by 2 bases, with 8 bases between. Per germline, CDR1 KGHDR and CDR2 SFDVKD. The CDR3 region has the DNA TGTGCCACCAGTGCAGGGGCGAACTATGGCTACACCTTC. Its protein is CATSAGANYGYTF.